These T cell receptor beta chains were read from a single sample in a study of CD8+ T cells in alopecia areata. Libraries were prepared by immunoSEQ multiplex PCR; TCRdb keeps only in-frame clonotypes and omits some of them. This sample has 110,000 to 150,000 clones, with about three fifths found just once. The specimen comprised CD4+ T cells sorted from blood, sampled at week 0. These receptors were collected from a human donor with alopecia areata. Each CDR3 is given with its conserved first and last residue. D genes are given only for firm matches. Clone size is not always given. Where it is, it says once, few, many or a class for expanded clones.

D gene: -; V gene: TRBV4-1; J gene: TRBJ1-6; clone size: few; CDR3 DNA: TGCGCCAGCAGCCAAGGCAACGGACAGAAGAATAATTCACCCCTCCACTTT; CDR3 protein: CASSQGNGQKNNSPLHF
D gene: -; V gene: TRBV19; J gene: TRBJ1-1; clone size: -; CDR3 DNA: TGTGCCAGTAGTATATCTGGCGGGAACACTGAAGCTTTCTTT; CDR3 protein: CASSISGGNTEAFF
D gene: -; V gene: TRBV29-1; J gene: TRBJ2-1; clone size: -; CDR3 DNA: TGCAGCGTGAGGGTCGCGCGGGACAGCTCCTACAATGAGCAGTTCTTC; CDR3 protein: CSVRVARDSSYNEQFF
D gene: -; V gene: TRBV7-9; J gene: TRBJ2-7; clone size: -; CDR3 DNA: TGTGCCAGCAGCTTGATCTCGACAGTGTCCTACGAGCAGTACTTC; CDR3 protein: CASSLISTVSYEQYF
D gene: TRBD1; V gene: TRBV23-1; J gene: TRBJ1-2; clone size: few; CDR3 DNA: TGCGCCAGCAGTCCACCCGGGACAGTGTATGGCTACACCTTC; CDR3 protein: CASSPPGTVYGYTF
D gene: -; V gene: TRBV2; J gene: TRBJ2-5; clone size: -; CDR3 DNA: TGTGCCAGCAGGGCTAGCGCGACCCAGTACTTC; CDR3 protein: CASRASATQYF
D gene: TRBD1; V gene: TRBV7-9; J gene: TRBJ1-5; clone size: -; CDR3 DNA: TGTGCCAGCAGCCTTGGGACAGGGGTTAATCAGCCCCAGCATTTT; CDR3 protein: CASSLGTGVNQPQHF
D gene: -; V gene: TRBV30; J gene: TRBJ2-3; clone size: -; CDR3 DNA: TGTGCCTGGAGTGTTGGGGGCCTCACAGATACGCAGTATTTT; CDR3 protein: CAWSVGGLTDTQYF
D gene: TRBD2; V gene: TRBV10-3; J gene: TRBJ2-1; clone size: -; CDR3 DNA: TGTGCCACACACCGTCCGGGGGGGCCGAATGAGCAGTTCTTC; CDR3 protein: CATHRPGGPNEQFF
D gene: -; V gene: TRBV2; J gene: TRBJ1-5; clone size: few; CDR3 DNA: TGTGCCAGCAGTTCGGACAGAAATAGCAATCAGCCCCAGCATTTT; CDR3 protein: CASSSDRNSNQPQHF
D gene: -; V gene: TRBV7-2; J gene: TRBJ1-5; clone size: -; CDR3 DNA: TGTGCCAGCAGCCCAATAATACAGGTCTATCCCCAGCATTTT; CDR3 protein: CASSPIIQVYPQHF
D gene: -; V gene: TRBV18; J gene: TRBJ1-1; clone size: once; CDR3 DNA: TGTGCCAGCTCACCAGCCTTGGCTAACACTGAAGCTTTCTTT; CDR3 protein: CASSPALANTEAFF
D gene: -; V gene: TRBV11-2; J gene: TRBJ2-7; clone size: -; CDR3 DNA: TGTGCCAGCAGCTTAGGCACAGGGCAGGTCTACTCCTACGAGCAGTACTTC; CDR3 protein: CASSLGTGQVYSYEQYF
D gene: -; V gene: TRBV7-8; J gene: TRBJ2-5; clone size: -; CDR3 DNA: TGTGCCAGCAGTGCCGGCCGTCAGGTCCAAGAGACCCAGTACTTC; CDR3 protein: CASSAGRQVQETQYF
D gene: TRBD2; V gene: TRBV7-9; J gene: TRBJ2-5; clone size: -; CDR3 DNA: TGTGCCAGCAGCCCTAGACTAGCTGTAGAGACCCAGTACTTC; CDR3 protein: CASSPRLAVETQYF
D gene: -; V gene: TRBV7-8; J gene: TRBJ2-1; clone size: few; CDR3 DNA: TGTGCCAGCAGCTTAGCCCCGCAAGGAGGGTACAATGAGCAGTTCTTC; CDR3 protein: CASSLAPQGGYNEQFF
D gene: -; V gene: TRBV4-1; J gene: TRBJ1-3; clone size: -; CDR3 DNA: TGCGCCAGCAGCCAAGATGGAAACACCATATATTTT; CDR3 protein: CASSQDGNTIYF
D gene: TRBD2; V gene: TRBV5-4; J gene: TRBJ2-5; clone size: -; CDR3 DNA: TGTGCCAGCAGCGTAGGGACTAGCGGACAAGAGACCCAGTACTTC; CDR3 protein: CASSVGTSGQETQYF
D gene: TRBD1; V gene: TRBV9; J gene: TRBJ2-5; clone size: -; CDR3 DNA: TGTGCCAGCAGCGTAGGGAGGGCCACAGGGGGCTCCCAAGAGACCCAGTACTTC; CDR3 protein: CASSVGRATGGSQETQYF
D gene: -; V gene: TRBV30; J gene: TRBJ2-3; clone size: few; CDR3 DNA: TGTGCCTGGAGTGTACTTTCTGGGGATACGCAGTATTTT; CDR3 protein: CAWSVLSGDTQYF
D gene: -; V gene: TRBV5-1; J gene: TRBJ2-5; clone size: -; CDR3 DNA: TGCGCCAGCAGCCCGCTGACAGCGCAAGAGACCCAGTACTTC; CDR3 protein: CASSPLTAQETQYF
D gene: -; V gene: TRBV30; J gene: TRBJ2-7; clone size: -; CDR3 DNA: TGTGCCTGGAGTGGTATAGGGAGCTACGAGCAGTACTTC; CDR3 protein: CAWSGIGSYEQYF
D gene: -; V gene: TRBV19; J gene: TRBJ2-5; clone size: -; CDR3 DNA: TGTGCCAGTAGTACCCCGGGACCCCCTGGACCCCAGTACTTC; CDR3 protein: CASSTPGPPGPQYF
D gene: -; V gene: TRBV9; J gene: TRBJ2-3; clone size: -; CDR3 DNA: TGTGCCAGCAGCGTAGTGGCGGCGAGCCCTATATATTTT; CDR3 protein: CASSVVAASPIYF
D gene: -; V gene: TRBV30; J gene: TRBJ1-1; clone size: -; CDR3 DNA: TGTGCCTGGAGTGTATTCGATGAAGCTTTCTTT; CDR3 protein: CAWSVFDEAFF
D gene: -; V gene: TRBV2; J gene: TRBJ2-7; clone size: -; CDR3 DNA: TGTGCCAGCAGTGAAGCGCTAACAGTCGAGCAGTACTTC; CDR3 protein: CASSEALTVEQYF
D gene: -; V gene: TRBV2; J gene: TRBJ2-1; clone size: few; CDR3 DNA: TGTGCCAGCAGCAGCTACAATGAGCAGTTCTTC; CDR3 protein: CASSSYNEQFF
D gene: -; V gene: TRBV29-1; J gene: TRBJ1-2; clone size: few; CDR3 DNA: TGCAGCGTGGGGACCGATCCTCTCTATGGCTACACCTTC; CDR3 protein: CSVGTDPLYGYTF
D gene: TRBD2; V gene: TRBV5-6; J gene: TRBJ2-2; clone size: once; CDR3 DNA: TGTGCCAGCAGCACGGGACTAAGTTCCGGGGAGCTGTTTTTT; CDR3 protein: CASSTGLSSGELFF
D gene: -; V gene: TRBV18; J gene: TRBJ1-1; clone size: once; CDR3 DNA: TGTGCCAGCTCACCGACTGGGAACACTGAAGCTTTCTTT; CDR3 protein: CASSPTGNTEAFF
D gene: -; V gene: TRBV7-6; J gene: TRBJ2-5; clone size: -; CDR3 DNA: TGTGCCAGCAGCCGCAAGGGCGGGTACCAAGAGACCCAGTACTTC; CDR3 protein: CASSRKGGYQETQYF
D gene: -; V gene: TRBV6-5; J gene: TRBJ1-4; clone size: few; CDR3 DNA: TGTGCCAGCAGTTCCCACAGGGATCGCGAAAAACTGTTTTTT; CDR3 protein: CASSSHRDREKLFF
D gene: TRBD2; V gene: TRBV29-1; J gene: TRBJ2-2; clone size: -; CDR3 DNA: TGCAGCGTTGCCCTGCGGGAGGCCGGGGAGCTGTTTTTT; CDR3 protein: CSVALREAGELFF
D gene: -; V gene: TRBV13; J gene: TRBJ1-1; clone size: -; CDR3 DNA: TGTGCCAGCAGCTTAGGTCCTAGGGCCGTGGCGGCTGAAGCTTTCTTT; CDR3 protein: CASSLGPRAVAAEAFF
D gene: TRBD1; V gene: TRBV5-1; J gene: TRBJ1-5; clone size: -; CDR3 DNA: TGCGCCAGCAGCTTCAGACAGGGACCGTATCAGCCCCAGCATTTT; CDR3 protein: CASSFRQGPYQPQHF
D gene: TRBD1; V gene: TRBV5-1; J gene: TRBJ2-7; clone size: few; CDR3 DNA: TGCGCCAGCAGAGGGACAGGGATCGGGGCGGGCTACGAGCAGTACTTC; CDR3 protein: CASRGTGIGAGYEQYF
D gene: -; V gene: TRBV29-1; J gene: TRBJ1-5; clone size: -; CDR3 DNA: TGCAGCGTCCATGACGGAAATCAGCCCCAGCATTTT; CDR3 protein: CSVHDGNQPQHF
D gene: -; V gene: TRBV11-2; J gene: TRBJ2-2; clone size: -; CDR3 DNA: TGTGCCAGCAGCTTAGCTGCGGGGTACACCGGGGAGCTGTTTTTT; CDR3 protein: CASSLAAGYTGELFF
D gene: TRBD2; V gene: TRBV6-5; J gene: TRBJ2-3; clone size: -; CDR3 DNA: TGTGCCAGCAGTTCCGCCGGAGCGGGGGCTGCAGATACGCAGTATTTT; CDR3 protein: CASSSAGAGAADTQYF
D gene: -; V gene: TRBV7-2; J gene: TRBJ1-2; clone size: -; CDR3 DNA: TGTGCCAGCAGCCCGACCGAGGGCTATGGCTACACCTTC; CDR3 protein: CASSPTEGYGYTF
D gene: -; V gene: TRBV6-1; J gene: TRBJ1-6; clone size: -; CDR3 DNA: TGTGCCAGCAGTGAACGGGGAATCTCACCCCTCCACTTT; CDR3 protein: CASSERGISPLHF
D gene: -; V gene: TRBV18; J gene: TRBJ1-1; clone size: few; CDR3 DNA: TGTGCCAGCTCACCATGGGTTTCTCCCGGGGCCACCTTGAACACTGAAGCTTTCTTT; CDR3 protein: CASSPWVSPGATLNTEAFF
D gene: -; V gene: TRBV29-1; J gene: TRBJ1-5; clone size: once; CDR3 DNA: TGCAGCGTTGAAAATCAAAGGGGTCAGCCCCAGCATTTT; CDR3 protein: CSVENQRGQPQHF
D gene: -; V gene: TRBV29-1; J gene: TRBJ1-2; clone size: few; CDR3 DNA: TGCAGCGTTGACCCAGGGGACTATGGCTACACCTTC; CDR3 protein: CSVDPGDYGYTF
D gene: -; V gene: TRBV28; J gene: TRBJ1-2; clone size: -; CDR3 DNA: TGTGCCAGCAGTTCCCGGGTGGAGGGCTACACCTTC; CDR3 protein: CASSSRVEGYTF
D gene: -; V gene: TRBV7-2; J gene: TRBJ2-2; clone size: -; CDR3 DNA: TGTGCCAGCAGCGTGGAGAGGAGCACCGGGGAGCTGTTTTTT; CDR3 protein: CASSVERSTGELFF
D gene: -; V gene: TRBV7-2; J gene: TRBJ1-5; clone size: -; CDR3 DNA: TGTGCCAGCAGCTCCGGGCACCAGAGCAATCAGCCCCAGCATTTT; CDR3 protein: CASSSGHQSNQPQHF
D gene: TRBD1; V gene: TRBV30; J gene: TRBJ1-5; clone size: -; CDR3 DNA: TGTGCCTGGAGCGGGACAGACAATCAGCCCCAGCATTTT; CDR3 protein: CAWSGTDNQPQHF
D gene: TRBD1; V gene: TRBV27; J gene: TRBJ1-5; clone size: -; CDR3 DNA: TGTGCCAGCAGGGACAGGGGGCAGCCCCAGCATTTT; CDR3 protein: CASRDRGQPQHF
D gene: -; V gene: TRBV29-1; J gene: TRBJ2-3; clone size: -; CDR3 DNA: TGCAGCGTTGATGTTTTTGGGGTTACGCAGTATTTT; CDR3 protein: CSVDVFGVTQYF
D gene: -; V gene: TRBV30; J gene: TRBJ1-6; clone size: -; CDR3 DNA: TGTGCCTGGAGTGTGACAGCATATAATTCACCCCTCCACTTT; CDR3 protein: CAWSVTAYNSPLHF
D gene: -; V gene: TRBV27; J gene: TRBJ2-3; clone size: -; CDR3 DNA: TGTGCCAGCTCGTTTACGGGATCGGCGCAGTATTTT; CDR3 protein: CASSFTGSAQYF
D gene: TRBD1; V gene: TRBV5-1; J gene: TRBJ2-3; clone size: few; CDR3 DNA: TGCGCCAGCAGTTTGGGACAGATCACAGATACGCAGTATTTT; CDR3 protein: CASSLGQITDTQYF
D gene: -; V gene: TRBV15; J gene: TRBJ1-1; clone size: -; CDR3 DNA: TGTGCCACCAGCAGAGATAAGGCGACGGAGGCTTTCTTT; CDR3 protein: CATSRDKATEAFF
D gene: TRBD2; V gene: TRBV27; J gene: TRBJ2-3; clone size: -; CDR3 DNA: TGTGCCAGCAGATTGGAGCGGGGGACAGATACGCAGTATTTT; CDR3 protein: CASRLERGTDTQYF